This T cell receptor (beta chain) was sequenced during a study of blood T cell repertoires in COVID-19. Membership in each cohort depended on participant-reported clinical history. Before being deemed recovered, Cohort 3 donors had two negative PCRs, clearance, or symptom resolution. V lost 3 bases and J lost 0, with 12 bases in between. Germline CDR1 is LGHDT and CDR2 is YNNKEL (reference sequence). CDR3 size: 16 residues. The authors' processing: Reference gene primers were amplified, and this amplification served to estimate nucleated cell counts. Method: immunoSEQ multiplex PCR; TCRdb's copy keeps in-frame clones and lacks some. The DNA gave D and trimming, while V, J and clone size come from that table. This table has hundreds of thousands of clones, under 90% appearing once.

V gene TRBV3-1 (or the pseudogene TRBV3-2) combines with J gene TRBJ2-4, with a weak D call TRBD2 (6 bases). This clonotype was sampled from a woman aged 55-70 years who had recovered from COVID-19. Source material: PBMCs or T cells enriched from blood (not recorded which). Here the CDR3 reads CASSQREGQAKNIQYF. The CDR3 coding sequence is TGTGCCAGCAGCCAGCGGGAAGGGCAAGCCAAAAACATTCAGTACTTC.